Listed below are T cell receptor beta chains from one sample, sequenced in a study of spatial heterogeneity in lung cancer. TCRdb reprocessed the 5' RACE reads via MiXCR and lists one record per CDR3 protein. In the table there are 7,000 or so distinct CDR3 sequences, over 6.5% of which are singletons. Sequenced material: PBMCs, taken at surgery. The receptors originated from a male donor with early-stage non-small cell lung cancer. The CDR3 runs from the conserved cysteine through the conserved F or W. Each record gives: V gene, D gene, J gene, clone size, CDR3 DNA, CDR3 protein. The D gene is left open where the match is weak. Not every row has a clone size; where given, it reads once, few, many or a size class.

TRBV13	TRBD1	TRBJ2-5	many	TGTGCCAGCAGCCTTTATGACCTCCGGGACAGACAAGAGACCCAGTACTTC	CASSLYDLRDRQETQYF
TRBV11-2	NA	TRBJ1-2	many	TGTGCCAGCAGCCTTTCAGGGCTGGGCTATGGCTACACCTTC	CASSLSGLGYGYTF
TRBV20-1	NA	TRBJ2-7	many	TGCAGTGCTAGATTGGGGTACTCCTACGAGCAGTACTTC	CSARLGYSYEQYF
TRBV6-2/TRBV6-3	NA	TRBJ2-2	many	TGTGCCAGCGACCGATCGAACACCGGGGAGCTGTTTTTT	CASDRSNTGELFF
TRBV2	NA	TRBJ2-7	few	TGTGCCAGCAGAGATTCCAGGGGAGGCGTGTCCTACGAGCAGTACTTC	CASRDSRGGVSYEQYF
TRBV20-1	TRBD2	TRBJ2-3	many	TGCAGTGCTAGAGACGGGAGACTAGCGGGGTTCACAGATACGCAGTATTTT	CSARDGRLAGFTDTQYF
TRBV20-1	TRBD1	TRBJ1-5	few	TGCAGTGCAGTCGGGACAGGGGCTAGCAATCAGCCCCAGCATTTT	CSAVGTGASNQPQHF
TRBV5-1	NA	TRBJ2-2	many	TGCGCCAGCAGCTTGTCAGCGGAGGCCACCGGGGAGCTGTTTTTT	CASSLSAEATGELFF
TRBV28	TRBD2	TRBJ2-3	hyperexpanded	TGTGCCAGCAGGGGTCTAGCGGGACTTAGAGATACGCAGTATTTT	CASRGLAGLRDTQYF
TRBV11-2	NA	TRBJ2-2	many	TGTGCCAGCAGCCTCACCGCAGGGCACGGGGAGCTGTTTTTT	CASSLTAGHGELFF
TRBV7-9	NA	TRBJ1-2	many	TGTGCCAGCAGCTTAGTCCTTAGGGTTAACTATGGCTACACCTTC	CASSLVLRVNYGYTF
TRBV12-3/TRBV12-4	NA	TRBJ1-5	many	TGTGCCAGCAGTATCCAGGGCGGCAATCAGCCCCAGCATTTT	CASSIQGGNQPQHF
TRBV20-1	NA	TRBJ1-5	many	TGCAGTGCTAGAGAAGGGTCCCTAGAACAGCCCCAGCATTTT	CSAREGSLEQPQHF
TRBV5-5	TRBD1	TRBJ1-6	many	TGTGCCAGCAGCTTCGGACAGGCCATCGATAATTCACCCCTCCACTTT	CASSFGQAIDNSPLHF
TRBV2	NA	TRBJ2-3	many	TGTGCCAGCAGTCCAGAGGCAGGGGGGGCCACAGATACGCAGTATTTT	CASSPEAGGATDTQYF
TRBV12-3/TRBV12-4	NA	TRBJ2-7	many	TGTGCCAGCAGTTTTGGGTCCGCGGGGGAGCAGTACTTC	CASSFGSAGEQYF
TRBV19	NA	TRBJ1-6	many	TGTGCCAGTAGTATCGGGGCCGGATCTACGGATAATTCACCCCTCCACTTT	CASSIGAGSTDNSPLHF
TRBV20-1	TRBD2	TRBJ2-7	many	TGCAGTGCTCCCCCTTTTGCTAGCGGGAGTGACGAGCAGTACTTC	CSAPPFASGSDEQYF
TRBV5-1	NA	TRBJ2-3	many	TGCGCCAGCAGCTTGGGAGAGGCAGATACGCAGTATTTT	CASSLGEADTQYF
TRBV7-6	NA	TRBJ2-2	many	TGTGCCAGCAGCCATCAGGACCGTAAAGCCTGGCAAGACACCGGGGAGCTGTTTTTT	CASSHQDRKAWQDTGELFF
TRBV2	NA	TRBJ2-2	many	TGTGCCAGCAGTGAATTGACCACGGGGACCGGGGAGCTGTTTTTT	CASSELTTGTGELFF
TRBV12-3/TRBV12-4	NA	TRBJ2-6	many	TGTGCCAGCAGTGGAGGGGGTAGGCCCTCTGGGGCCAACGTCCTGACTTTC	CASSGGGRPSGANVLTF
TRBV5-1	NA	TRBJ1-6	many	TGCGCCAGCAGCTTGGACAGGTACAATTCACCCCTCCACTTT	CASSLDRYNSPLHF
TRBV20-1	NA	TRBJ2-5	many	TGCAGTGCGAGACTCCAAGAGACCCAGTACTTC	CSARLQETQYF
TRBV30	TRBD2	TRBJ2-1	many	TGTGCCTGGACTAGCGGTCGCAATGAGCAGTTCTTC	CAWTSGRNEQFF
TRBV12-3/TRBV12-4	NA	TRBJ1-1	many	TGTGCCAGCAGTTTTCAGGGGTATGGTGAAGCTTTCTTT	CASSFQGYGEAFF
TRBV28	TRBD1	TRBJ1-6	many	TGTGCCAGCAGTCGTTGGACAGGGGGTAATTCACCCCTCCACTTT	CASSRWTGGNSPLHF
TRBV27	NA	TRBJ1-3	many	TGTGCCAGCAGTCCCGTCCCCTCTGGAAACACCATATATTTT	CASSPVPSGNTIYF
TRBV20-1	NA	TRBJ1-2	many	TGCAGTGCTAGAGAGCCAGCGGGCGCATTCGGCTACACCTTC	CSAREPAGAFGYTF
TRBV7-8	NA	TRBJ1-1	large	TGTGCCAGCAGCCAAACGGATACAGGATCTGACACTGAAGCTTTCTTT	CASSQTDTGSDTEAFF
TRBV10-2	NA	TRBJ1-1	many	TGCGCCATCCCGGGGCAGAGAGGCAACACTGAAGCTTTCTTT	CAIPGQRGNTEAFF
TRBV19	TRBD2	TRBJ2-7	few	TGTGCCAGTACCCCGCAGGCTAGCGGGGAGTACGAGCAGTACTTC	CASTPQASGEYEQYF
TRBV28	NA	TRBJ1-4	many	TGTGCCAGCAGTTTCGGGGTTGGTAATGAAAAACTGTTTTTT	CASSFGVGNEKLFF
TRBV7-3	NA	TRBJ2-5	many	TGTGCCAGCAGCGTAGACTTGGGAGAGACCCAGTACTTC	CASSVDLGETQYF
TRBV28	NA	TRBJ2-2	many	TGTGCCAGCAGAGTGGGCACCGGGGAGCTGTTTTTT	CASRVGTGELFF
TRBV7-2	NA	TRBJ1-1	few	TGTGCCAGCAGCCCCCAATCCGGGGCCAACACTGAAGCTTTCTTT	CASSPQSGANTEAFF
TRBV5-1	NA	TRBJ2-3	many	TGCGCCAGCAGCGAACTCGGGAGCCAGGCCACAGATACGCAGTATTTT	CASSELGSQATDTQYF
TRBV6-1	NA	TRBJ1-4	many	TGTGCCAGCAGTGACAGCTTTTTACTGTTTTTT	CASSDSFLLFF
TRBV20-1	NA	TRBJ2-1	many	TGCAGTGCGAGGGGGTTGGGAGGGGAGTTCGGTAATGAGCAGTTCTTC	CSARGLGGEFGNEQFF
TRBV6-4	NA	TRBJ1-1	many	TGTGCCAGCAGCGCAGGACAAAACACTGAAGCTTTCTTT	CASSAGQNTEAFF
TRBV12-3/TRBV12-4	TRBD1	TRBJ2-7	many	TGTGCCAGCAGTTTAGCCCTTGGGACAGCCGCCTACGAGCAGTACTTC	CASSLALGTAAYEQYF
TRBV29-1	NA	TRBJ2-1	many	TGCAGCGTTGAATTTAGCTCCTACAATGAGCAGTTCTTC	CSVEFSSYNEQFF
TRBV3-1	TRBD2	TRBJ2-7	many	TGTGCCAGCAGCCATCAACTAGCGGGAGGTGACGAGCAGTACTTC	CASSHQLAGGDEQYF
TRBV6-5	NA	TRBJ1-2	many	TGTGCCAGCAGTGACGACAGCTATGGCTACACCTTC	CASSDDSYGYTF
TRBV19	NA	TRBJ1-2	medium-sized	TGTGCCAGTAGGATACAGGGCCTGGTATCTTTCTTCTATGGCTACACCTTC	CASRIQGLVSFFYGYTF
TRBV7-6	NA	TRBJ1-5	few	TGTGCCAGCAGCTTGTCGGACAATCAGCCCCAGCATTTT	CASSLSDNQPQHF
TRBV27	NA	TRBJ2-7	many	TGTGCCAGCAGTTTAAGAGACATCTCCTACGAGCAGTACTTC	CASSLRDISYEQYF
TRBV25-1	NA	TRBJ2-6	NA	TGTGCCAGCAGTGAATGGGGGTACTCTGGGGCCAACGTCCTGACTTTC	CASSEWGYSGANVLTF
TRBV20-1	TRBD2	TRBJ2-3	many	TGCAGTGTTTTACTAGCGGGGGTTGGGGACACAGATACGCAGTATTTT	CSVLLAGVGDTDTQYF
TRBV11-2	NA	TRBJ2-3	few	TGTGCCAGCAGCTTATTGGGAGGCGCAGATACGCAGTATTTT	CASSLLGGADTQYF
TRBV12-3/TRBV12-4	NA	TRBJ2-2	many	TGTGCCAGCAGTTTAACCACAGGGAACACCGGGGAGCTGTTTTTT	CASSLTTGNTGELFF